This TCR beta chain was recovered during a study of T cells after yellow fever vaccination. Regarding the study as a whole: The secondary response showed a weaker magnitude and a faster peak, day 5 versus 15. The CD4 compartment and the CD8 compartment contained a small share of clonotypes in common. Once the booster was given, most primary-vaccination clones reappeared, at about 95% for CD4 and approximately 88% for CD8.

Trimming took off 5 bases at V and 4 bases at J, with 15 bases between the two ends. Germline V gene data show CDR1 as SGHTA and CDR2 as FQGNSA. The CDR3 extends over 14 amino acids. This clonotype showed up just a few times. What it binds is not known. For TCR, cDNA came from 5'RACE template switching, which added a universal primer site and UMIs. Each CDR3 protein is one row after TCRdb ran MiXCR on the 5' RACE reads. The table has 200,000 to 250,000 distinct CDR3 sequences, roughly 7.2% seen once. Specimen: CD4+ T cells sorted from PBMCs, collected 15 days after the yellow fever booster vaccination. V usage is TRBV7-2 and J usage is TRBJ2-7; weak D call: TRBD1 (7 bases). The clonotype was recovered from a man aged 25 to 40 who received the YFV17D yellow fever vaccine. The CDR3 is CASSQRQGLYEQYF. DNA of the CDR3: TGTGCCAGCAGCCAAAGACAGGGACTGTACGAGCAGTACTTC.